This T cell receptor beta chain was retrieved from a study of T cell responses to AZD1222 COVID-19 vaccine. Findings and caveats of the study: Clonal diversity may have been underestimated in mostly white British donors.

Of note for this clone: Its antigen is as yet unknown.

Data came from immunoSEQ multiplex PCR; TCRdb stores just in-frame clones and leaves some out. Of 80,000 to 90,000 clones in the sample, approximately 89% are singletons; the top ten hold 4% to 6%. This specimen was peripheral blood, taken on day 0 of MenACWY control vaccination. This TCR derives from an adult in good health.

The CDR3 region is CASSPGGASGRGEQFF. The CDR3 DNA reads as TGCGCCAGCAGCCCCGGAGGTGCTAGCGGACGGGGTGAGCAGTTCTTC. The chain links TRBV5-1 to TRBJ2-1; 7 bases agree with TRBD2. Germline loops: CDR1 SGHRS, CDR2 YFSETQ. With 4 bases clipped from V and 9 bases from J, the junction kept 16 bases outside the gene matches. This CDR3 is built from 16 residues.